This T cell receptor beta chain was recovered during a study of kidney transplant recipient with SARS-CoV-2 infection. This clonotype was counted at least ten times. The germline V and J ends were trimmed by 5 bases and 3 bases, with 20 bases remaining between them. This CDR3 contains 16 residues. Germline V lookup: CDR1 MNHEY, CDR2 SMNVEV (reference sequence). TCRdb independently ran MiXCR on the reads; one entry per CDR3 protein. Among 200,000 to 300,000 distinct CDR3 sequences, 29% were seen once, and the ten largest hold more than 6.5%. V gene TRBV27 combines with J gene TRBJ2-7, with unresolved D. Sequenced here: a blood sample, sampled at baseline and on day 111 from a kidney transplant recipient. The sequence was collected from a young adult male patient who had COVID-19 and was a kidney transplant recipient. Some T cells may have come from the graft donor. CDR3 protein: CASSPLRPANNYEQYF. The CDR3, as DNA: TGTGCCAGCAGTCCCCTCCGTCCCGCTAATAACTACGAGCAGTACTTC.